Given below is one T cell receptor (beta chain) in context. This sample is drawn from a study of blood T cell repertoires in COVID-19. Study as a whole: Specimens from acute and convalescent COVID-19 originated in the United States, Italy and Spain. Sample material is recorded as cDNA or gDNA derived from T cells, B-cell-depleted T cells, or PBMCs.

Sequencing was performed with immunoSEQ multiplex PCR; in TCRdb, only in-frame clones are kept and a portion is missing. The data show 200,000 to 250,000 clones, with 85% to 90% seen just once and around 6.5% held by the top ten. This CDR3 region has 16 residues. Germline values: CDR1 SEHNR, CDR2 FQNEAQ (reference sequence). The trim removed 6 bases at V and 0 bases at J, leaving 8 bases unmatched. This clonotype originated in a man at least 80 years old with acute or convalescent COVID-19. The sample comprised peripheral blood. V and J are TRBV7-9 and TRBJ1-3; 7 bases are shared with TRBD1. DNA for the CDR3: TGTGCCAGCAGAAAACCACAGGGGAACTCTGGAAACACCATATATTTT. It specifies CASRKPQGNSGNTIYF.